This T cell receptor (beta chain) derives from a study of T cell responses to AZD1222 COVID-19 vaccine. Here immunoSEQ multiplex PCR was the method, and the copy in TCRdb shows in-frame clones only, minus some. Of roughly 130,000 clones in the sample, around 91% were seen once. Concerning this clone itself: What it binds is not known.

The CDR3 sequence is 15 residues long. V lost 4 bases to trimming and J lost 10 bases, with 22 bases between them. CDR1 is SGHTA and CDR2 is FQGNSA in the germline V gene. Study-level findings and limits: Repertoires were obtained only post-peak T cell response. Once two AZD1222 doses were given, Spike-specific TCR breadth and depth went up. Targets within unmutated variant regions were reportedly found for nearly half of spike-specific TCRs.

This receptor was identified in an adult in good health. This chain links TRBV7-2 with TRBJ2-5; possible D gene TRBD2, 6 bases. The specimen comprised peripheral blood, sampled on day 0 of AZD1222 vaccination. DNA of the CDR3: TGTGCCAGCAGCTCAACGGCCGGGACCCTCGGGGGCCAGTACTTC. It encodes CASSSTAGTLGGQYF.